This T cell receptor (beta chain) was recovered during a study of blood T cell repertoires in COVID-19. On the study more broadly: Acute and convalescent COVID-19 specimens originated in the United States, Italy and Spain. PBMCs, B-cell-depleted T cells, or T cells were the source of the cDNA or gDNA that made up the material.

Germline V gives CDR1 WSHSY, CDR2 SAAADI. V lost 6 bases, J lost 5 bases, and 15 bases lay in between. CDR3 length: 14 residues. Libraries were prepared by immunoSEQ multiplex PCR; TCRdb keeps only in-frame clonotypes and omits some of them. Among about 280,000 clones, around nine tenths were seen once, and the ten largest hold roughly 8%. A single count supports this clone. This TCR was recovered from a man in his forties with active or convalescent COVID-19. Specimen: peripheral blood. This chain links TRBV10-2 with TRBJ2-3, with a tentative D call TRBD1 (6 bases). In DNA, the CDR3 is TGCGCCAGCAGCGACAGGAGTTCCGAAGATACGCAGTATTTT. Translated, it gives CASSDRSSEDTQYF.